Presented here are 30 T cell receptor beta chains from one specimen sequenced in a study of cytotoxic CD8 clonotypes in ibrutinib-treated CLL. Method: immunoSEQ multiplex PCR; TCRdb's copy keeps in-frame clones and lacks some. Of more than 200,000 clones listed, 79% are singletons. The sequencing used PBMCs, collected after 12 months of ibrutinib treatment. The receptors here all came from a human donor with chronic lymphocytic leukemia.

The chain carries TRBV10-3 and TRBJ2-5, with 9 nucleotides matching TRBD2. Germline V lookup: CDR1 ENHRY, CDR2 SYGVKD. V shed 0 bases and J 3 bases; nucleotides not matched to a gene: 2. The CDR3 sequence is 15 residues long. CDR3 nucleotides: TGTGCCATCAGTGAGTCGCCTAGCGGGAAAGAGACCCAGTACTTC. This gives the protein CAISESPSGKETQYF.

The CDR3 coding sequence is TGTGCCAGCAGCCCTAGGGCAGGGCCCGGCTACACCTTC. Amino acid sequence: CASSPRAGPGYTF. The chain carries TRBV6-6 and TRBJ1-2, with D possibly TRBD1 on 5 matching bases. The CDR3 is 13 residues long. In germline, CDR1 is MNHNY, CDR2 SVGAGI (reference sequence). Trimming took 6 bases from V and 8 from J, leaving 16 bases between them.

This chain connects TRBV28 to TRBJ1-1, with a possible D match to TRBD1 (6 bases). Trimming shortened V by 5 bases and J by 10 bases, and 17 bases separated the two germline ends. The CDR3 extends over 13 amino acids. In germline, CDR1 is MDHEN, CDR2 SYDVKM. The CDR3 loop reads CASSLSQGPVAFF. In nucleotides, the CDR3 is TGTGCCAGCAGTCTAAGCCAGGGGCCTGTAGCTTTCTTT.

CDR3 DNA sequence: TGTGCCAGCAGCTTATTTAGCAGCACTAGCGGGAGCGAGCAGTACTTC. Translating it yields CASSLFSSTSGSEQYF. The chain uses TRBV7-6 and TRBJ2-7, with TRBD2 matching 11 bases. V trimming: 2 bases; J trimming: 6 bases; junction bases outside the gene matches: 9. Germline CDR1 is SGHVS and CDR2 is FNYEAQ. The CDR3 contains 16 residues.

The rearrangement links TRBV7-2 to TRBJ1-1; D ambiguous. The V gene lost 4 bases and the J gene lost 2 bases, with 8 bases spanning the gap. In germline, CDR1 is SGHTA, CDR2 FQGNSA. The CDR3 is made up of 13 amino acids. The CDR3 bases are TGTGCCAGCAGCTATGCTGGAAACACTGAAGCTTTCTTT. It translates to CASSYAGNTEAFF.

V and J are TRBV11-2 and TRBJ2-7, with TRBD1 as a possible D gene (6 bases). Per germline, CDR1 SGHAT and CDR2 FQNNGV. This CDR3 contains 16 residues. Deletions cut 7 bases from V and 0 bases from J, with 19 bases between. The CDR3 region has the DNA TGTGCCAGCAAAGGCCTAGGGACATCCAGCTCCTACGAGCAGTACTTC. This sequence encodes CASKGLGTSSSYEQYF.

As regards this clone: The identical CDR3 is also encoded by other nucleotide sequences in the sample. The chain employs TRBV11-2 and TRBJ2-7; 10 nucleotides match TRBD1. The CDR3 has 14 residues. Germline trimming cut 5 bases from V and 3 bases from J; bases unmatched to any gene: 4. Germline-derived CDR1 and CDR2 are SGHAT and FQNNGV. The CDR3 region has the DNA TGTGCCAGCAGCAGGGGACAGGGGAGCTACGAGCAGTACTTC. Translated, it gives CASSRGQGSYEQYF.

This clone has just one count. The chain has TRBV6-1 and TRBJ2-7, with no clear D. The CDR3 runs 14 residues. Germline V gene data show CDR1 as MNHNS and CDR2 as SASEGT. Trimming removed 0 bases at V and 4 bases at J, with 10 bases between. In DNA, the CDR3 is TGTGCCAGCAGTGAAGCGCGCAGAAATTACGAGCAGTACTTC. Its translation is CASSEARRNYEQYF.

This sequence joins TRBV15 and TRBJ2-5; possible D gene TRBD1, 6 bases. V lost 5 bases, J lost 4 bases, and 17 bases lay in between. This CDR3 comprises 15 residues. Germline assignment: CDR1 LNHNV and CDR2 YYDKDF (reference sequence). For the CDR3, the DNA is TGTGCCACCAGCGGAGTACAGGGATTATTAGAGACCCAGTACTTC. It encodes CATSGVQGLLETQYF.

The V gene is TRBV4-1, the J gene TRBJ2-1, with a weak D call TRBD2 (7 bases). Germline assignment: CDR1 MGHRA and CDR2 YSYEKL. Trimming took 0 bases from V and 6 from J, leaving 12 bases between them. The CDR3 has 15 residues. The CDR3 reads CASSQDTGGGNEQFF. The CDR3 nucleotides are TGCGCCAGCAGCCAAGATACGGGGGGCGGCAATGAGCAGTTCTTC.

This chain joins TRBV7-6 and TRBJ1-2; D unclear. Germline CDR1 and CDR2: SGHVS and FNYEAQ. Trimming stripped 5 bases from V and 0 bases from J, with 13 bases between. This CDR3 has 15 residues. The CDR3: CASSPWGVTNYGYTF. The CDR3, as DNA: TGTGCCAGCAGCCCTTGGGGTGTAACTAACTATGGCTACACCTTC.

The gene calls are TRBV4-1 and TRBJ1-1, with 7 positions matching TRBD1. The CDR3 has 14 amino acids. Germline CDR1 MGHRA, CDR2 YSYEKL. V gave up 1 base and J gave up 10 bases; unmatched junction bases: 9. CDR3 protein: CASSQGSRQGRAFF. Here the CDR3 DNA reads TGCGCCAGCAGCCAAGGAAGTAGACAGGGTCGAGCTTTCTTT.

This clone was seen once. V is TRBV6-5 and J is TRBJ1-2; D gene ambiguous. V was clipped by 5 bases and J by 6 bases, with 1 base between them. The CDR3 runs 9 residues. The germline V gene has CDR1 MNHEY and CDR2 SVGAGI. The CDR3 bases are TGTGCCAGCAGTGATGGCTACACCTTC. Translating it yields CASSDGYTF.

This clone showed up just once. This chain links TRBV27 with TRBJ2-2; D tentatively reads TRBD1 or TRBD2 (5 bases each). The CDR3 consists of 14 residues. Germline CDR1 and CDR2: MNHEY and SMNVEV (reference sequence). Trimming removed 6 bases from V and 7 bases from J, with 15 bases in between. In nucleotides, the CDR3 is TGTGCCAGCAGCCGAGGGACCCCATACGGGGAGCTGTTTTTT. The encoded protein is CASSRGTPYGELFF.

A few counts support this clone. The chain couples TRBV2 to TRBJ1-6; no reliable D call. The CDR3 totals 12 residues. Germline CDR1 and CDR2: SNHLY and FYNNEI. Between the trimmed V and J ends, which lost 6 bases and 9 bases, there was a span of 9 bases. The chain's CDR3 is CASRAAGSPLHF. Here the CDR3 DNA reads TGTGCCAGCAGGGCGGCCGGTTCACCCCTCCACTTT.

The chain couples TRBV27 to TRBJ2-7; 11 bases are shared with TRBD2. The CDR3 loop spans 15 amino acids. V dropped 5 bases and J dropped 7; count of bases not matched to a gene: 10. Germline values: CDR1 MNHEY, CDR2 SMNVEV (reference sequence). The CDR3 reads CASSPLAGGPEEQYF. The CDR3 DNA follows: TGTGCCAGCAGTCCCTTAGCGGGAGGGCCAGAAGAGCAGTACTTC.

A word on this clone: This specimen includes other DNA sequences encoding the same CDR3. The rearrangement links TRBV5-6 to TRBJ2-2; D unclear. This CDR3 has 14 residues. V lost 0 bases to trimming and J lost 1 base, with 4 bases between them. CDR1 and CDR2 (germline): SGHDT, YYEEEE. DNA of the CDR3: TGTGCCAGCAGCTTGGCAGGGAACACCGGGGAGCTGTTTTTT. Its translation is CASSLAGNTGELFF.

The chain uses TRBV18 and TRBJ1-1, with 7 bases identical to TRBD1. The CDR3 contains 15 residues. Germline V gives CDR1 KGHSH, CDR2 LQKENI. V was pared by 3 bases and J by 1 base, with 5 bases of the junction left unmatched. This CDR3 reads CASSPRTGSNTEAFF. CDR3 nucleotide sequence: TGTGCCAGCTCACCCCGGACAGGCTCGAACACTGAAGCTTTCTTT.

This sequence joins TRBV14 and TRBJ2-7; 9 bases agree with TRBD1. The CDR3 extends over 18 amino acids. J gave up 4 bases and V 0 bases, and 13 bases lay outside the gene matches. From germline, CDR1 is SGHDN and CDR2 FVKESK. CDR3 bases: TGTGCCAGCAGCCAAGATCTAATCGGGACAGGGTACGCTTACGAGCAGTACTTC. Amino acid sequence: CASSQDLIGTGYAYEQYF.

Here the CDR3 DNA reads TGTGCCAGCAGTCGGGCTAGCGGAGGTACGCAGTATTTT. Amino acids: CASSRASGGTQYF. V gene TRBV2 combines with J gene TRBJ2-3; the match to TRBD2 covers 7 bases. Germline values: CDR1 SNHLY, CDR2 FYNNEI. The CDR3 consists of 13 residues. J lost 8 bases, V lost 5 bases, and 7 bases had no gene match.

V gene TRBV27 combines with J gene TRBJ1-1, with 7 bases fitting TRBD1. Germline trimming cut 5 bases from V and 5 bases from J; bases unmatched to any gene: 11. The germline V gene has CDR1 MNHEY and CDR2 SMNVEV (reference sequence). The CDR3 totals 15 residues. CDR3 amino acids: CASSPQRQGGTEAFF. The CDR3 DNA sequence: TGTGCCAGCAGTCCCCAAAGACAGGGAGGAACTGAAGCTTTCTTT.

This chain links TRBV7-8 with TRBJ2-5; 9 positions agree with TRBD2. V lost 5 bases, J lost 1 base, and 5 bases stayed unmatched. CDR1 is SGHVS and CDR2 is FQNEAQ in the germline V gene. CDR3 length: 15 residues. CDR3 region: CASSPQREAQETQYF. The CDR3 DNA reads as TGTGCCAGCAGCCCCCAGCGGGAGGCCCAAGAGACCCAGTACTTC.

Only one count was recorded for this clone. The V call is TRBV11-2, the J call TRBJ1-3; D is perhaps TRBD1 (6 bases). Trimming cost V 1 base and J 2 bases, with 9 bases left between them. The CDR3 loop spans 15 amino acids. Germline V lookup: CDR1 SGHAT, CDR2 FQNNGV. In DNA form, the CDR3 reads TGTGCCAGCAGCTTAGCCGGACAGACTGGAAACACCATATATTTT. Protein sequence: CASSLAGQTGNTIYF.

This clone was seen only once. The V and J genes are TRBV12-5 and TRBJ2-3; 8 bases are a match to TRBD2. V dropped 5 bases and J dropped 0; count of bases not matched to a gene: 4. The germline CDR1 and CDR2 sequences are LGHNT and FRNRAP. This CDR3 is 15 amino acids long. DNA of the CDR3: TGTGCTAGTGGTCTTAGCGGGATTAGCACAGATACGCAGTATTTT. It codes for CASGLSGISTDTQYF.

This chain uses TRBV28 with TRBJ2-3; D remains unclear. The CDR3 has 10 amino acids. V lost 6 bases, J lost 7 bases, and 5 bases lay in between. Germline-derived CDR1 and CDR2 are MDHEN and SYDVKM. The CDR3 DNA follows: TGTGCCAGCAGCGGCAATACGCAGTATTTT. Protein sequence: CASSGNTQYF.

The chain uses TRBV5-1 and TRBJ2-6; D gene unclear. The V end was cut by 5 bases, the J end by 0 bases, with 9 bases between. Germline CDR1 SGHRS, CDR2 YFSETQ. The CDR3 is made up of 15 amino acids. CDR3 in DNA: TGCGCCAGCAGTTCAAGGCGCTCTGGGGCCAACGTCCTGACTTTC. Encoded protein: CASSSRRSGANVLTF. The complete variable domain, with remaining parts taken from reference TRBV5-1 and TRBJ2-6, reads KAGVTQTPRYLIKTRGQQVTLSCSPISGHRSVSWYQQTPGQGLQFLFEYFSETQRNKGNFPGRFSGRQFSNSRSEMNVSTLELGDSALYLCASSSRRSGANVLTFGAGSRLTVL.

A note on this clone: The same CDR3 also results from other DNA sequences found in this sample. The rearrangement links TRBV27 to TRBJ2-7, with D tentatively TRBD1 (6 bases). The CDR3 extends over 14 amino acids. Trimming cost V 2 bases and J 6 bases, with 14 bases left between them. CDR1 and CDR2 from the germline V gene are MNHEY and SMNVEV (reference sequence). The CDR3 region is CASSLGRGSREQYF. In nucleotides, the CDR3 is TGTGCCAGCAGTTTAGGCAGGGGATCTCGCGAGCAGTACTTC.

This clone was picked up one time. As DNA, the CDR3 is TGCGCCAGTAGGAGGGACAGCAACTATGGCTACACCTTC. Protein sequence: CASRRDSNYGYTF. J is TRBJ1-2 and V is TRBV10-2; 7 nucleotides agree with TRBD1. The CDR3 has 13 residues. Per the germline V gene, CDR1 is WSHSY and CDR2 is SAAADI. V lost 9 bases to trimming and J lost 2 bases; unmatched junction nucleotides: 6.

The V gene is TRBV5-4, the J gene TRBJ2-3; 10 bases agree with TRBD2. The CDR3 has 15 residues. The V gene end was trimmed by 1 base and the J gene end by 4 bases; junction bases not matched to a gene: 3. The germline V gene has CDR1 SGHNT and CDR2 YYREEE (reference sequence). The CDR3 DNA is TGTGCCAGCAGCTTGACTAGCGGGGTGTCAGATACGCAGTATTTT. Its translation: CASSLTSGVSDTQYF. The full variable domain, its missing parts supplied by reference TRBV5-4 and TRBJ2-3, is ETGVTQSPTHLIKTRGQQVTLRCSSQSGHNTVSWYQQALGQGPQFIFQYYREEENGRGNFPPRFSGLQFPNYSSELNVNALELDDSALYLCASSLTSGVSDTQYFGPGTRLTVL.

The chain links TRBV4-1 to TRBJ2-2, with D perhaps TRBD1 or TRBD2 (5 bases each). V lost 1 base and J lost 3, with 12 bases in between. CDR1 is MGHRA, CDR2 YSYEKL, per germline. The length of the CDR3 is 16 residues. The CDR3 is CASSQGWGSDTGELFF. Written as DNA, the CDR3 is TGCGCCAGCAGCCAAGGATGGGGGAGCGACACCGGGGAGCTGTTTTTT.